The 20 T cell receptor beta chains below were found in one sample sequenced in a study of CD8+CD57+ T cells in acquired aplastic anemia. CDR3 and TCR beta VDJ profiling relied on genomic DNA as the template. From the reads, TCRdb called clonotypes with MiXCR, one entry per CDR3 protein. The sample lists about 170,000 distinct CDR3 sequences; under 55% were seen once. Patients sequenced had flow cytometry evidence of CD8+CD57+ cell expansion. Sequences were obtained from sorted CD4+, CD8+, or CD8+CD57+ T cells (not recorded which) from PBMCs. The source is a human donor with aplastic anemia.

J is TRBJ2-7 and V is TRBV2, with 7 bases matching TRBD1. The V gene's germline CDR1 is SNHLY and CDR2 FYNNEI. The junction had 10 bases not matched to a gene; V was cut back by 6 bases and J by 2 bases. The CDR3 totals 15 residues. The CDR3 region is CASSHGTEGTYEQYF. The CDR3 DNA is TGTGCCAGCAGCCATGGGACAGAAGGAACCTACGAGCAGTACTTC. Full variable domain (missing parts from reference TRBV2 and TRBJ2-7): EPEVTQTPSHQVTQMGQEVILRCVPISNHLYFYWYRQILGQKVEFLVSFYNNEISEKSEIFDDQFSVERPDGSNFTLKIRSTKLEDSAMYFCASSHGTEGTYEQYFGPGTRLTVT.

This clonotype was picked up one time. The CDR3 region is CSARDPRSMSYGYTF. DNA of the CDR3: TGCAGTGCTAGAGATCCCCGATCCATGAGCTATGGCTACACCTTC. The genes are TRBV20-1 and TRBJ1-2; D not resolved. CDR1 is DFQATT, CDR2 SNEGSKA, per germline (reference sequence). The CDR3 runs 15 residues. Trimming took 0 bases from V and 4 from J, leaving 15 bases between them.

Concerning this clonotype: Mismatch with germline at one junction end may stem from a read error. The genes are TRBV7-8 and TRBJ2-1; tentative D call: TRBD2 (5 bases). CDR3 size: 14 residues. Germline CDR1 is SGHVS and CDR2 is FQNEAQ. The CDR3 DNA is TGTGCCAGCAGCATTAGGGAGCTCTACAATGAGCAGGTCTTC. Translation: CASSIRELYNEQVF.

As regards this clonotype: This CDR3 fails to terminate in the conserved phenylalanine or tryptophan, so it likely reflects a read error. The CDR3 reads CASSLAGGIGYGYTS. CDR3 nucleotides: TGTGCCAGCAGCTTAGCAGGGGGCATCGGCTATGGCTACACCTCC. The J gene is TRBJ1-2, the V gene TRBV7-9, with 7 bases aligning to TRBD1. This CDR3 has 15 amino acids. Germline CDR1 is SEHNR and CDR2 is FQNEAQ (reference sequence). The V and J ends lost 0 bases and 4 bases, in that order; junction bases with no gene match: 5.

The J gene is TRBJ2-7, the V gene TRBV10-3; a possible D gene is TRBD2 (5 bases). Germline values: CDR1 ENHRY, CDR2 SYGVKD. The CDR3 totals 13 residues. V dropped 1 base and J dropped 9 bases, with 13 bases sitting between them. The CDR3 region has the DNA TGTGCCATCAGTGAGTTGGAGGCTGCAACGCAGTACTTC. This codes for CAISELEAATQYF.

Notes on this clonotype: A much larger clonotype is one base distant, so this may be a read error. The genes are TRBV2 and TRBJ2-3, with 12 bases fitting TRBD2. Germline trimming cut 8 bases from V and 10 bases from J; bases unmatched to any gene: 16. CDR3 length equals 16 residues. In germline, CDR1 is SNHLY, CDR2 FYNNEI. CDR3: CASSYPSSGGANAQYF. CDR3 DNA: TGTGCCAGCTCCTACCCCTCTAGCGGGGGGGCGAATGCGCAGTATTTT.

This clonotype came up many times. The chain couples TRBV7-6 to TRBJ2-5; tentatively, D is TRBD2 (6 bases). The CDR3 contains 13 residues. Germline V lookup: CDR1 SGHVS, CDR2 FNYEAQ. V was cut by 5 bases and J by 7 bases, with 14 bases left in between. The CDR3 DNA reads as TGTGCCAGCAGCCCCCCAGGGCGGGGGACCCAGTACTTC. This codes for CASSPPGRGTQYF.

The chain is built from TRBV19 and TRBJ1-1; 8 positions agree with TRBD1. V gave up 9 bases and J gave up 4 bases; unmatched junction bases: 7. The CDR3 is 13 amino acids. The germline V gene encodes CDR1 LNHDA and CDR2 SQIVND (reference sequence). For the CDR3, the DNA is TGTGCCAGCGGACAGGGCTGGGGCACTGAAGCTTTCTTT. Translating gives CASGQGWGTEAFF.

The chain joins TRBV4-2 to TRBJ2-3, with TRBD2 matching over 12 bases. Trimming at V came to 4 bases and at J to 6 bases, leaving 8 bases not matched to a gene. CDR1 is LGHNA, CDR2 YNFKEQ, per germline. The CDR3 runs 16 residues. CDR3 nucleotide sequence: TGTGCCAGCAGCCCGGTGACTAGCGGGGGAAGGGATACGCAGTATTTT. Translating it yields CASSPVTSGGRDTQYF.

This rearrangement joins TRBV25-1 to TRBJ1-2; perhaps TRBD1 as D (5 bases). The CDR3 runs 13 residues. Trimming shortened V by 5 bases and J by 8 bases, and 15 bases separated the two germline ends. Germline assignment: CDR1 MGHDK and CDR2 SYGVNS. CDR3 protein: CASSRDSTEGYTF. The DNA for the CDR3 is TGTGCCAGCAGTCGTGACAGCACGGAGGGCTACACCTTC.

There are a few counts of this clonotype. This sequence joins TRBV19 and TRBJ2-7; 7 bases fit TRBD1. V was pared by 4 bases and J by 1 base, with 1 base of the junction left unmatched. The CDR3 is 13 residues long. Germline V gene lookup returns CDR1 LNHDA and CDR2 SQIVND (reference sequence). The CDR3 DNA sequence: TGTGCCAGTAGTACGACAGGGTCCTACGAGCAGTACTTC. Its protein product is CASSTTGSYEQYF.

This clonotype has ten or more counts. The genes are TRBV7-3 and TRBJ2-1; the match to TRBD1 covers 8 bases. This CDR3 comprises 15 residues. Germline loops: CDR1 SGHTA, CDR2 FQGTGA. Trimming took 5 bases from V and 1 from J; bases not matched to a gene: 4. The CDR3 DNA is TGTGCCAGCAGCACCCGACAGGGGTCCTACAATGAGCAGTTCTTC. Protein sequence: CASSTRQGSYNEQFF.

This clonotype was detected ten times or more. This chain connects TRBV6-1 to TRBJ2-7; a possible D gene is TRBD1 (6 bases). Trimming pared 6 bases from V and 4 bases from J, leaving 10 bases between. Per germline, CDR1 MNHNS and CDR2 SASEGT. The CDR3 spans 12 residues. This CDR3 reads CASSRQVYEQYF. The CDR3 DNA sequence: TGTGCCAGCAGCCGACAGGTTTACGAGCAGTACTTC.

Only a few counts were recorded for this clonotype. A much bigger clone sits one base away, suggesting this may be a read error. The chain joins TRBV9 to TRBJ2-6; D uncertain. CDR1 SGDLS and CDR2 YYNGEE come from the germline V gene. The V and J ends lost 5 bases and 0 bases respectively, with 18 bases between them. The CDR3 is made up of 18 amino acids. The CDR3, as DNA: TGTGCCAGCAGTGCTATACCTTCTGCCTTCTCTGGGGCCAACGTCCTGACTTTC. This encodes CASSAIPSAFSGANVLTF.

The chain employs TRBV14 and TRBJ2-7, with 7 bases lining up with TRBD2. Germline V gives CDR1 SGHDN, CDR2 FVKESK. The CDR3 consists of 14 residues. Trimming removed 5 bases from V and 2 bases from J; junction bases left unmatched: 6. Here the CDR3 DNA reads TGTGCCAGCAGCACCCGGGAGGTAGCCTACGAGCAGTACTTC. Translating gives CASSTREVAYEQYF.

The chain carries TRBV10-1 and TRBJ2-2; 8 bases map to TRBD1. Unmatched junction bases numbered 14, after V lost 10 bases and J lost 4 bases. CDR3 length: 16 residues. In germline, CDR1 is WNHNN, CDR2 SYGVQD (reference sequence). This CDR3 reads CATPIDRGEGTGELFF. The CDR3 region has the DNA TGCGCCACCCCTATTGACAGGGGAGAAGGCACCGGGGAGCTGTTTTTT.

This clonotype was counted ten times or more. The CDR3 loop is CASSTHRGLVETQYF. The DNA of the CDR3 is TGTGCCAGCAGCACCCACAGGGGTCTGGTGGAGACCCAGTACTTC. The chain has TRBV5-8 and TRBJ2-5; TRBD1 matches 7 bases. The J segment lost 5 bases and the V segment lost 4 bases, leaving 11 bases of the junction unmatched. The CDR3 runs to 15 residues. Germline assignment: CDR1 SGHTS and CDR2 YDEGEE.

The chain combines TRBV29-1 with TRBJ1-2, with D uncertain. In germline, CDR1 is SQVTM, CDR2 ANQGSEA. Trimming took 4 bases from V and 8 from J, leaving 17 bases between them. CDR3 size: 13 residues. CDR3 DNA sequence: TGCAGCGTTGTTGTGTCACTTGGCAGAGGCTACACCTTC. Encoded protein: CSVVVSLGRGYTF.

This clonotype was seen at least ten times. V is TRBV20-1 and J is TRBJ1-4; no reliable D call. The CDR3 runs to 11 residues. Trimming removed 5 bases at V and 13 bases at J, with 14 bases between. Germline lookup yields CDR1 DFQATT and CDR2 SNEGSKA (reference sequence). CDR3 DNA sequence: TGCAGTGCTTCCGGGTCCTACCTACTGTTTTTT. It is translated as CSASGSYLLFF.

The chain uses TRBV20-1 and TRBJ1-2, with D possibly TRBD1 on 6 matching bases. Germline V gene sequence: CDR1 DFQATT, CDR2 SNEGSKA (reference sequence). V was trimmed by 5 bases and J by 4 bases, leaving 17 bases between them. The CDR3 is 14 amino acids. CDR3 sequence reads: CSAPGTRRRYGYTF. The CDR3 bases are TGCAGTGCTCCCGGGACACGGAGGCGCTATGGCTACACCTTC.